This T cell receptor beta chain was documented in a study of T cells in Graves' hyperthyroidism and ophthalmopathy (dated by TCRdb to about 2019). Broadly, across the study: Peripheral blood samples were taken at the time of initial diagnosis, prior to any treatment. To identify TCR V-J signatures that set the groups apart, the researchers used a discovery cohort of 100 patients, made up of under 50 with Graves' ophthalmopathy and some 55 with stable Graves' hyperthyroidism. Prospective prediction of ophthalmopathy was tested in an independent validation cohort consisting of about 20 hyperthyroidism patients and approximately 16 patients who later progressed to ophthalmopathy. The 100 or so discovery patients were randomly split 7:3 into training and test sets. The study also compared thyroid tissue and blood T-cell repertoires from more than 5 Graves' hyperthyroidism patients. Once sampling was done, hyperthyroidism patients were given methimazole at a starting dose of 30 mg daily, whereas ophthalmopathy patients were given high-dose intravenous methylprednisolone. The paper reports TCR Vbeta CDR3 sequencing of 130 to 150 peripheral blood samples: over 40 ophthalmopathy, some 80 hyperthyroidism and about 17 progressor patients.

The study at large found these results: Ophthalmopathy was separated from stable hyperthyroidism by a 13 V-J signature model, with approximately 86% sensitivity and just over 81% specificity obtained in cross-validation and 80%/75% obtained in testing. No statistical method was used to fix the sample size in advance, and group allocation was not hidden from the investigators. Most expanded thyroid clonotypes (frequency above 0.001) were also detected in blood, suggesting blood repertoires may reflect thyroid immune responses. In validation, the model predicted progression to ophthalmopathy with approximately 70% sensitivity and over 72% specificity, a median of 6.5 months before onset.

The TCR beta CDR3 regions were amplified from the RNA transcripts. A first-round RT-PCR of the TCR CDR3 used the HTBI primer set with the Qiagen OneStep RT-PCR kit. The libraries were constructed in a second round of multiplex PCR and then size-selected and purified. The libraries were sequenced on an Illumina HiSeq2000 using paired-end 100 bp reads. As for how the authors treated the data: SOAPnuke was used to process the raw data, with reads discarded if the reads contained adapters or uncalled bases, had a mean Phred below 15, or lacked an exact constant-primer or identifier match. COPE v1.2.5 was used to merge high-quality paired reads, and clonotypes were defined as unique nucleotide sequences. MiTCR v1.1 was used to align clonotypes to the IMGT TRBV, TRBD and TRBJ reference segments. Analysis was restricted to V-J combinations with a frequency above 0.0001, which covered roughly 99% of repertoires. A TCS score was defined as the ratio between F50 (clonal expansion) and ExV (chaos), using BLOSUM62-based TCRdist between CDR3 peptides within each V-J. Welch's t-statistics and random forest reduced just over 500 V-J features to roughly 13, which were used in a naive Bayes classifier (R e1071). The raw public reads went through TCRdb reprocessing: fastp at Q25, MiXCR clone calling, in-frame beta chains kept. For every CDR3 protein sequence, its rows merge into one entry that carries the most common genes and DNA. TCRdb, rather than the study authors, made the V and J calls. This sample gives about 700,000 distinct CDR3 sequences in total; around 15% of them show up just once. The ten largest clones capture roughly 10% of the sample.

From the germline V gene, CDR1 is MDHEN and CDR2 is SYDVKM. V was cut back by 5 bases and J by 9 bases, leaving a gap of 28 bases between them. The CDR3 starts with the cysteine, ends with the phenylalanine, and has 18 residues. CDR3 DNA only is kept here, 54 bases in frame from base 1. Ten or more counts support this clonotype. Its specific antigen is unknown. Per-base qualities were not stored, and no clone one base away is much larger. Stable Graves' hyperthyroidism was defined as no progression to ophthalmopathy during 18 months of follow-up. Hyperthyroidism patients were aged 18 to 65 years and newly diagnosed, with disease duration of less than 2 months. The study excluded patients with uncontrolled infections, other autoimmune diseases, pregnancy or lactation. Diagnoses were established on the basis of clinical symptoms, serum thyroxine and TRAb, thyroid ultrasound, and orbital computed tomography. PBMCs were separated from under 11 ml of fresh peripheral blood using Ficoll-Paque density gradient centrifugation. Total RNA was extracted with Trizol reagent, and quality was checked on an Agilent 2100 Bioanalyzer.

The V and J segments used are TRBV28 and TRBJ1-4; the D gene is possibly TRBD1, with 6 bases matching. The sample consisted of blood. The sequence was obtained from a woman aged 18-35 years with Graves' hyperthyroidism. In nucleotides, the sequence is TGTGCCAGCAGTACCCCTGCCTATGGCGACAGGAACGGGAAAAAACTGTTTTTT. Its product reads: CASSTPAYGDRNGKKLFF. Here the CDR3 is joined to the reference TRBV28 and TRBJ1-4 genes, and the full variable domain is: DVKVTQSSRYLVKRTGEKVFLECVQDMDHENMFWYRQDPGLGLRLIYFSYDVKMKEKGDIPEGYSVSREKKERFSLILESASTNQTSMYLCASSTPAYGDRNGKKLFFGSGTQLSVL.